A selection of T cell receptor beta chains follows, all from one sample in a study of cytomegalovirus exposure and HLA in healthy donors. Produced via immunoSEQ multiplex PCR; TCRdb's table is partial and in-frame only. This table holds about 110,000 clones, around 84% found once. The sample taken for sequencing was PBMCs. The receptors come from a woman aged 25 to 39 in good health and CMV-seronegative. The CDR3 runs from the conserved cysteine through the conserved F or W. Each record gives: V gene, clone size, D gene, J gene, CDR3 protein, CDR3 DNA. A D gene is named only where the DNA matches it firmly. Only some rows state a clone size, as once, few, many or a class for expanded clones.

>TRBV4-3|few|TRBD2|TRBJ2-7
CASSPGTSGSYEQYF
TGCGCCAGCAGCCCAGGGACTAGCGGCAGCTACGAGCAGTACTTC
>TRBV21-1|NA|NA|TRBJ1-5
CASSKPGGLNQPQHF
TGTGCCAGCAGCAAACCAGGGGGCCTCAATCAGCCCCAGCATTTT
>TRBV7-9|NA|TRBD1|TRBJ1-1
CASSLTGGAEAFF
TGTGCCAGCAGCCTGACAGGGGGGGCTGAAGCTTTCTTT
>TRBV30|few|NA|TRBJ1-6
CAWSVSGAVSGSNSPLHF
TGTGCCTGGAGTGTAAGCGGGGCAGTATCTGGAAGTAATTCACCCCTCCACTTT
>TRBV7-9|few|NA|TRBJ1-1
CASSLRRREAFF
TGTGCCAGCAGCTTACGTCGCAGGGAAGCTTTCTTT
>TRBV6-6|NA|TRBD1|TRBJ2-5
CASSFRGRETQYF
TGTGCCAGCAGTTTTAGGGGGCGAGAGACCCAGTACTTC
>TRBV10-3|NA|NA|TRBJ1-3
CAISADINSGNTIYF
TGTGCCATCAGTGCCGACATAAACTCTGGAAACACCATATATTTT
>TRBV6-4|NA|NA|TRBJ1-1
CASSAQIWDTEAFF
TGTGCCAGCAGTGCACAGATTTGGGACACTGAAGCTTTCTTT
>TRBV4-3|NA|TRBD1|TRBJ1-5
CASSQFTGGGQPQHF
TGCGCCAGCAGCCAATTTACAGGGGGCGGCCAGCCCCAGCATTTT
>TRBV2|NA|NA|TRBJ1-5
CASSPPTGSNQPQHF
TGTGCCAGCAGTCCTCCGACGGGGAGCAATCAGCCCCAGCATTTT
>TRBV7-9|NA|TRBD2|TRBJ2-5
CASSWRGTSGILEETQYF
TGTGCCAGCAGCTGGCGGGGGACTAGCGGGATCTTAGAAGAGACCCAGTACTTC
>TRBV4-1|NA|NA|TRBJ2-1
CASSPAGTGSYNEQFF
TGCGCCAGCAGCCCCGCGGGGACGGGCTCCTACAATGAGCAGTTCTTC
>TRBV7-3|NA|TRBD1|TRBJ2-1
CASSLTGQGNQFF
TGTGCCAGCAGCTTAACAGGACAGGGGAACCAGTTCTTC
>TRBV6-4|NA|TRBD1|TRBJ1-2
CASSPGTAIGGGYTF
TGTGCCAGCAGCCCTGGGACAGCCATCGGGGGCGGCTACACCTTC
>TRBV11-2|NA|NA|TRBJ1-2
CASSRSTQNLYGYTF
TGTGCCAGCAGCCGCTCTACACAGAACCTCTATGGCTACACCTTC
>TRBV6-5|NA|TRBD1|TRBJ1-2
CASSYSRTGGYGYTF
TGTGCCAGCAGTTACTCGCGGACAGGGGGCTATGGCTACACCTTC
>TRBV13|once|TRBD2|TRBJ2-7
CASSLDLADEQYF
TGTGCCAGCAGCCTGGACCTAGCGGACGAGCAGTACTTC
>TRBV27|NA|NA|TRBJ1-1
CASSLLREAEAFF
TGTGCCAGCAGTTTATTAAGGGAGGCTGAAGCTTTCTTT
>TRBV6-4|NA|NA|TRBJ2-7
CASSDAVGIDEQYF
TGTGCCAGCAGTGATGCGGTCGGTATTGACGAGCAGTACTTC
>TRBV9|NA|NA|TRBJ1-2
CASSVHREGYGYTF
TGTGCCAGCAGCGTACACAGGGAGGGGTATGGCTACACCTTC
>TRBV6-5|NA|NA|TRBJ2-7
CATSGLSSYEQYF
TGTGCCACAAGCGGGTTGAGCTCCTACGAGCAGTACTTC
>TRBV5-4|NA|NA|TRBJ1-2
CASSIRDIGRRGYTF
TGTGCCAGCAGCATCCGGGACATTGGTAGACGGGGCTACACCTTC
>TRBV30|NA|NA|TRBJ2-2
CAWSRGDNTGELFF
TGTGCCTGGAGTAGAGGGGACAACACCGGGGAGCTGTTCTTT
>TRBV28|NA|NA|TRBJ1-1
CATAEGSWTEAFF
TGTGCCACCGCCGAGGGCAGCTGGACTGAAGCTTTCTTT
>TRBV7-9|NA|NA|TRBJ2-3
CASRSGSTDTQYF
TGTGCCAGCAGGTCGGGAAGCACAGATACGCAGTATTTT
>TRBV10-3|once|NA|TRBJ2-7
CAISDYYEQYF
TGTGCCATCAGTGACTACTACGAGCAGTACTTC
>TRBV6-1|NA|NA|TRBJ1-2
CASSRGVGGDYGYTF
TGTGCCAGCAGTCGGGGCGTAGGGGGGGATTATGGCTACACCTTC
>TRBV6-1|many|NA|TRBJ1-1
CASSEARRVRTEAFF
TGTGCCAGCAGTGAAGCGCGGAGGGTTCGGACTGAAGCTTTCTTT
>TRBV19|NA|NA|TRBJ1-2
CASSIRTERGGYTF
TGTGCCAGTAGTATTCGGACGGAAAGGGGTGGCTACACCTTC